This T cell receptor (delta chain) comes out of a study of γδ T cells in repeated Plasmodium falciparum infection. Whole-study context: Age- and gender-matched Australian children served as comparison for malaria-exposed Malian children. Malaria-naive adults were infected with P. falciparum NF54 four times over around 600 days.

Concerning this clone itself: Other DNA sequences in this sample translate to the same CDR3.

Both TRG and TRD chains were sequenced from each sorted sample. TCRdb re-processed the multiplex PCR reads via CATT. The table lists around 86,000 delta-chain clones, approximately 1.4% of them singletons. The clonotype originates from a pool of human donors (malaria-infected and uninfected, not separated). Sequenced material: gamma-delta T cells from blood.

CDR3 in amino acids: CALGSVFLRTGGYTDKLIF. The CDR3 bases are TGTGCTCTTGGGTCGGTTTTCCTACGCACTGGGGGATACACCGATAAACTCATCTTT. The chain recombines TRDV1 with TRDJ1; TRDD3 matches at 10 bases. Because TCRdb records no J gene, it was assigned here through a match of the DNA to germline. The CDR3 contains 19 residues. Per the germline V gene, CDR1 is TSWWSYY and CDR2 is QGS. With V trimmed by 5 bases and J by 0 bases, 15 bases remained unmatched.